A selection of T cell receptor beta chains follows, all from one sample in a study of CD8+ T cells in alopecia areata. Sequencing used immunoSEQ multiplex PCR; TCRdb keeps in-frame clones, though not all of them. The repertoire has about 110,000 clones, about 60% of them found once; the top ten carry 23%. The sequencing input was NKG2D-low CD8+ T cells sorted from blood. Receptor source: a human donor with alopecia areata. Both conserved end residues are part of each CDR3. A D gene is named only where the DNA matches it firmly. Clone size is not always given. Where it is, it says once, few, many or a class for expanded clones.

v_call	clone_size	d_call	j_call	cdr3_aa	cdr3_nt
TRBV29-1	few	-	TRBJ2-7	CSVARDSYEQYF	TGCAGCGTAGCCCGGGACTCCTACGAGCAGTACTTC
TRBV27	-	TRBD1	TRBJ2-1	CASSLSLGQSSYNEQFF	TGTGCCAGCAGTTTATCGTTGGGACAGAGCTCCTACAATGAGCAGTTCTTC
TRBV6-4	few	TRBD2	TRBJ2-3	CASSESSGRGSDTQYF	TGTGCCAGCAGTGAATCCAGCGGGAGGGGTTCAGATACGCAGTATTTT
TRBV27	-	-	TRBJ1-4	CASSSRTVIEKLFF	TGTGCCAGCAGTTCCCGGACAGTCATCGAAAAACTGTTTTTT
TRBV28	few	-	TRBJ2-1	CASSLGMDSYNEQFF	TGTGCCAGCAGTTTGGGTATGGACAGTTACAATGAGCAGTTCTTC
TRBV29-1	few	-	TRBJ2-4	CSVAGSKNIQYF	TGCAGCGTTGCCGGGTCCAAAAACATTCAGTACTTC
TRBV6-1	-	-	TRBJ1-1	CASTSDMNTEAFF	TGTGCCAGCACCTCGGACATGAACACTGAAGCTTTCTTT
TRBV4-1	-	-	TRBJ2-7	CASSQASGPNEQYF	TGCGCCAGCAGCCAAGCATCAGGGCCCAACGAGCAGTACTTC
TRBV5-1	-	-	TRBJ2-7	CASSLSRVSDEQYF	TGCGCCAGCAGCTTGAGCAGGGTATCGGACGAGCAGTACTTC
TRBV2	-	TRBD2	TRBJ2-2	CASIGDPGAGTVTGELFF	TGTGCCAGCATAGGGGACCCCGGAGCGGGAACTGTCACCGGGGAGCTGTTTTTT
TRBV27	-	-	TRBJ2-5	CASSPPGRAAETQYF	TGTGCCAGCAGTCCCCCGGGACGCGCCGCAGAGACCCAGTACTTC
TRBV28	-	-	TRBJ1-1	CASSRIPSYTEAFF	TGTGCCAGCAGCCGAATCCCGAGCTACACTGAAGCTTTCTTT
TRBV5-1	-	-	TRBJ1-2	CASSLGPGITF	TGCGCCAGCAGCTTGGGCCCCGGAATCACCTTC
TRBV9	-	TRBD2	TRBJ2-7	CASSPERTRLGEQYF	TGTGCCAGCAGCCCCGAGAGGACTAGGCTGGGTGAGCAGTACTTC
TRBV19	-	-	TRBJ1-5	CARVVRTNQPQHF	TGTGCCAGAGTAGTCAGAACCAATCAGCCCCAGCATTTT
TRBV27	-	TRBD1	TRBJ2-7	CASSLFRDRGPGEQYF	TGTGCCAGCAGTTTATTCCGGGACAGGGGGCCGGGAGAGCAGTACTTC
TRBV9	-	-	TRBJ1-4	CASNGGATNEKLFF	TGTGCCAGCAACGGGGGCGCAACTAATGAAAAACTGTTTTTT
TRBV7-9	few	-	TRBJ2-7	CASRDSPTYEQYF	TGTGCCAGCCGGGACTCACCAACGTACGAGCAGTACTTC
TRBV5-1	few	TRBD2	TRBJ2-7	CASSFGLAISYEQYF	TGCGCCAGCAGCTTCGGACTAGCGATTTCCTACGAGCAGTACTTC
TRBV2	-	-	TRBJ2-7	CASGPDSYEQYF	TGTGCCAGCGGTCCAGATAGCTACGAGCAGTACTTC
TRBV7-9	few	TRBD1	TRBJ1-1	CASSPPTGVSTEAFF	TGTGCCAGCAGCCCGCCGACAGGGGTGAGCACTGAAGCTTTCTTT
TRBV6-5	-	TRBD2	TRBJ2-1	CASSYDRSGRGMFF	TGTGCCAGCAGTTACGATCGTAGCGGGAGGGGGATGTTCTTC
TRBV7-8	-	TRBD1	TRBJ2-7	CASSLGTGTYEQYF	TGTGCCAGCAGCTTAGGGACAGGGACCTACGAGCAGTACTTC
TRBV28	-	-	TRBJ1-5	CASSLWLQPQHF	TGTGCCAGCAGTTTATGGTTGCAGCCCCAGCATTTT
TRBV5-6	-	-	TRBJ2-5	CASSLGPNGRETQYF	TGTGCCAGCAGCTTGGGCCCGAATGGGAGAGAGACCCAGTACTTC
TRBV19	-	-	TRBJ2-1	CASSMYASIDEQFF	TGTGCCAGTAGTATGTACGCTAGCATCGATGAGCAGTTCTTC
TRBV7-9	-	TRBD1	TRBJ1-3	CASSPTPDRGLGNTIYF	TGTGCCAGCAGCCCCACCCCGGACAGGGGGCTTGGAAACACCATATATTTT
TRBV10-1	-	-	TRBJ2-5	CASSDNEETQYF	TGCGCCAGCAGTGATAACGAAGAGACCCAGTACTTC
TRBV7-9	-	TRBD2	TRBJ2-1	CASRNSGIDEQFF	TGTGCCAGCAGAAATAGCGGGATTGATGAGCAGTTCTTC
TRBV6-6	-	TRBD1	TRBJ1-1	CASSHRGPTEAFF	TGTGCCAGCAGCCACAGGGGACCCACTGAAGCTTTCTTT
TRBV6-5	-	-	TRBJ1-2	CASSYSDSYGYTF	TGTGCCAGCAGTTACTCGGACAGCTATGGCTACACCTTC
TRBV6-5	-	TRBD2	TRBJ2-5	CASWGGETQYF	TGTGCCAGCTGGGGGGGGGAGACCCAGTACTTC
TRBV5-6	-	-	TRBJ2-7	CASRPGVDYEQYF	TGTGCCAGCAGACCCGGGGTGGACTACGAGCAGTACTTC
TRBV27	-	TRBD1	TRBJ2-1	CASSMGQLNEQFF	TGTGCCAGCAGTATGGGACAGCTCAATGAGCAGTTCTTC